One TCR beta chain is described in this entry. Its antigen is undetermined. An input of about 0.45 to 1 ug of RNA was subjected to reverse transcription using random hexamers. Amplification of the TCR beta CDR3 was carried out by immunoSEQ multiplex PCR, which spanned a total of 54 Vbeta and 13 Jbeta segments. MiXCR, applied by TCRdb to the immunoSEQ multiplex PCR reads, yields one record per CDR3 protein. The data contain 180,000 or so distinct CDR3 sequences, 85% to 95% of them singletons. This entry is derived from a study of CD8 T cells in Susac syndrome. Blood CD8+ and CD4+ T cells underwent high-throughput TCR beta sequencing. In contrast to the negatively isolated CD8+ and CD4+ T cells, TEMRA cells were FACS-enriched. Whole-study results and caveats: It was acknowledged by the study that relatively few individuals were included in its TCR sequencing and HLA analysis.

Looked up from germline, CDR1 is LGHDT and CDR2 is YNNKEL (reference sequence). V trimming: 4 bases; J trimming: 3 bases; junction bases outside the gene matches: 5. The CDR3 consists of 14 residues. The receptor comes from a human donor in good health. The chain is built from TRBV3-1 and TRBJ2-7; 8 bases align to TRBD1. Sequencing was performed on CD4+ T cells from PBMCs. The CDR3 DNA follows: TGTGCCAGCAGCCGAGGACAGGGTCTCTACGAGCAGTACTTC. This gives the protein CASSRGQGLYEQYF.